Below, one T cell receptor (beta chain) is given with its context. The entry originates in a study of blood T cell repertoires in COVID-19. CDR3 length equals 15 residues. The germline gives CDR1 SNHLY, CDR2 FYNNEI. With 6 bases removed from V and 0 bases from J, the gap between germline ends came to 12 bases. In the original analysis: By means of reference gene primer amplification, nucleated cell counts were estimated. Generated by immunoSEQ multiplex PCR, the TCRdb table keeps only in-frame clones and is missing some. That table is the source of V, J and clone size, and D and trimming were worked out from the DNA. The repertoire has 110,000 to 150,000 clones, roughly 85% of them found once; the top ten carry around 2.9%.

The sequencing input was peripheral blood. The chain uses TRBV2 and TRBJ1-3, with D unclear. This sequence originates from a man in his fifties or sixties with acute or convalescent COVID-19. CDR3 amino acids: CASSQDEVSGNTIYF. DNA for the CDR3: TGTGCCAGCAGCCAAGACGAGGTCTCTGGAAACACCATATATTTT.